At least ten counts were recorded for the clone carrying this TCR beta chain. These data come from a study of low-dose radiotherapy and immunotherapy resistance in tumors. Study at large: With 1 Gy per fraction every two weeks, Cohort 2 accumulated 13 Gy across 26 weeks. It was every two weeks, one day before radiation and immunotherapy, that intravenous cyclophosphamide 200 mg/m2 was given. Every six weeks patients received intravenous ipilimumab 1 mg/kg, and every two weeks they received intravenous nivolumab 240 mg.

The CDR3 has 14 residues. V was pared by 0 bases and J by 4 bases, with 12 bases between. Germline lookup yields CDR1 DFQATT and CDR2 SNEGSKA (reference sequence). TRAV- and TRBV-specific primers primed first-strand cDNA, covering alpha and beta chains. Using a constant-region primer together with a V-primer adapter, TCRs were subjected to about 20 PCR cycles of amplification. MiXCR, run by TCRdb on the reads, gives a single entry per CDR3 protein. The sample has around 99,000 distinct CDR3 sequences, 9.4% seen once. Time point of the sample: before trial treatment. The gene calls are TRBV20-1 and TRBJ2-5; D is possibly TRBD1 or TRBD2 (5 bases each). Sequences were derived from PBMCs, sampled before treatment. The source is a male donor with prostate cancer. Here the CDR3 reads CSARDGAGRETQYF. CDR3 DNA: TGCAGTGCTAGAGATGGGGCAGGGAGAGAGACCCAGTACTTC.